These T cell receptor beta chains were read from a single sample in a study of shared clonotypes between healthy human individuals. The repertoire was sequenced with immunoSEQ multiplex PCR; TCRdb's copy has only in-frame clones and lacks some. The sample holds about 110,000 clones; around 68% are singletons and the top ten take approximately 23%. Sequencing used memory CD8+ T cells sorted from blood. These receptors originate from a young woman in good health. CDR3s include the opening cysteine and the closing phenylalanine or tryptophan. Fields, in order: V gene, clone size, J gene, D gene, CDR3 DNA, CDR3 protein. The D gene is left open where the match is weak. Only some rows state a clone size, as once, few, many or a class for expanded clones.

v_gene: TRBV7-9; abundance: few; j_gene: TRBJ1-5; d_gene: NA; CDR3nt: TGTGCCAGCAGCTTAGCTTCGGGGCCCCAGCATTTT; CDR3aa: CASSLASGPQHF
v_gene: TRBV19; abundance: NA; j_gene: TRBJ1-1; d_gene: TRBD1; CDR3nt: TGTGCCAGTAGCCCCCCCGGGACAGGGGGACGGACTGAAGCTTTCTTT; CDR3aa: CASSPPGTGGRTEAFF
v_gene: TRBV5-1; abundance: many; j_gene: TRBJ1-5; d_gene: NA; CDR3nt: TGCGCCAGCAGCTTGGACAGGAGTCAGCCCCAGCATTTT; CDR3aa: CASSLDRSQPQHF
v_gene: TRBV4-1; abundance: NA; j_gene: TRBJ2-5; d_gene: TRBD2; CDR3nt: TGCGCCAGCAGCCAATTAGGGACTAGCGGAGTCGAGACCCAGTACTTC; CDR3aa: CASSQLGTSGVETQYF
v_gene: TRBV9; abundance: once; j_gene: TRBJ2-3; d_gene: TRBD2; CDR3nt: TGTGCCAGCAGCGTAGGCTCTAGCGGACGCACAGATACGCAGTATTTT; CDR3aa: CASSVGSSGRTDTQYF
v_gene: TRBV7-9; abundance: NA; j_gene: TRBJ2-1; d_gene: TRBD2; CDR3nt: TGTGCCAGCAGCGTACGTAGCGGGATTGCCCCAACTGAGCAGTTCTTC; CDR3aa: CASSVRSGIAPTEQFF
v_gene: TRBV7-3; abundance: many; j_gene: TRBJ2-1; d_gene: TRBD2; CDR3nt: TGTGCCAGCAGCTTAACGTTACTAGCGGGAGACTCCTACAATGAGCAGTTCTTC; CDR3aa: CASSLTLLAGDSYNEQFF
v_gene: TRBV6-6; abundance: few; j_gene: TRBJ2-1; d_gene: TRBD2; CDR3nt: TGTGCCAGCAGCTCCGGGACTAGCGGGGGGGATGAGCAGTTCTTC; CDR3aa: CASSSGTSGGDEQFF
v_gene: TRBV10-2; abundance: once; j_gene: TRBJ2-7; d_gene: NA; CDR3nt: TGCGCCAGCAGTGACAGGGGTTACGAGCAGTACTTC; CDR3aa: CASSDRGYEQYF
v_gene: TRBV11-2; abundance: few; j_gene: TRBJ2-6; d_gene: NA; CDR3nt: TGTGCCAGCAGCGAAAGAACTGGGGCCAACGTCCTGACTTTC; CDR3aa: CASSERTGANVLTF
v_gene: TRBV6-1; abundance: NA; j_gene: TRBJ2-5; d_gene: NA; CDR3nt: TGTGCCAGCAGTGAAGTTGGGGTAGGGGAGACCCAGTACTTC; CDR3aa: CASSEVGVGETQYF
v_gene: TRBV7-9; abundance: NA; j_gene: TRBJ2-5; d_gene: NA; CDR3nt: TGTGCCAGCAGTCCTTCTGAAGGATCGACCCAGTACTTC; CDR3aa: CASSPSEGSTQYF
v_gene: TRBV11-2; abundance: NA; j_gene: TRBJ1-5; d_gene: TRBD1; CDR3nt: TGTGCCAGCAGCCACGGGGGGGACAGCCACAGCAATCAGCCCCAGCATTTT; CDR3aa: CASSHGGDSHSNQPQHF
v_gene: TRBV7-8; abundance: NA; j_gene: TRBJ2-7; d_gene: TRBD2; CDR3nt: TGTGCCAGCAGCGACGGGACTAGCGGGAGGAGGTGGACCTACGAGCAGTACTTC; CDR3aa: CASSDGTSGRRWTYEQYF
v_gene: TRBV4-2; abundance: few; j_gene: TRBJ1-1; d_gene: NA; CDR3nt: TGTGCCAGCAGCCAAGAGATCGGGGGAGGGGGCACTGAAGCTTTCTTT; CDR3aa: CASSQEIGGGGTEAFF
v_gene: TRBV5-1; abundance: NA; j_gene: TRBJ2-7; d_gene: TRBD2; CDR3nt: TGCGCCAGCAGCTCGGGACTAGCGGGATCCTACGAGCAGTACTTC; CDR3aa: CASSSGLAGSYEQYF